This T cell receptor (beta chain) was observed in a study of blood T cell repertoires in COVID-19. Whole-study context: PBMCs, B-cell-depleted T cells, or T cells provided the cDNA or gDNA that made up the material.

Method: immunoSEQ multiplex PCR; TCRdb's copy keeps in-frame clones and lacks some. The sample shows roughly 100,000 clones, about three quarters of them seen only once. Germline CDR1 reads SGHRS; CDR2 reads YFSETQ. The CDR3 totals 15 residues. Deletions cut 4 bases from V and 1 base from J, with 9 bases between. This receptor was obtained from a woman in her 70s with acute or convalescent COVID-19. Source material: peripheral blood. The chain employs TRBV5-1 and TRBJ2-6; perhaps TRBD1 as D (5 bases). In DNA form, the CDR3 reads TGCGCCAGCAGCACCCCAGGGTCTGGGGCCAACGTCCTGACTTTC. Translation: CASSTPGSGANVLTF.